Below are 24 T cell receptor beta chains sequenced from a single sample in a study of blood T cell repertoires in COVID-19. Libraries were prepared by immunoSEQ multiplex PCR; TCRdb keeps only in-frame clonotypes and omits some of them. This table has approximately 92,000 clones, about 70% appearing once. Source material: peripheral blood. These receptor sequences come from a woman aged 60-75 years in a cohort sampled during active or convalescent COVID-19.

J is TRBJ2-5 and V is TRBV5-4; TRBD1 agrees at 10 bases. There are 15 residues in the CDR3. CDR1 SGHNT and CDR2 YYREEE come from the germline V gene (reference sequence). V lost 4 bases, J lost 5 bases, and 8 bases stayed unmatched. Here the CDR3 reads CASSRGTGESETQYF. The CDR3 DNA follows: TGTGCCAGCAGCCGAGGGACAGGGGAGAGTGAGACCCAGTACTTC.

This clone was counted a single time. CDR3 sequence: CASSEHTNGTGWVAGAIRQETQYF. CDR3 bases: TGTGCCAGCAGTGAACATACGAATGGGACAGGGTGGGTAGCGGGGGCGATCCGCCAAGAGACCCAGTACTTC. The rearrangement joins TRBV6-1 to TRBJ2-5; D might be TRBD1 or TRBD2, each matching 9 bases. The V gene lost 2 bases and the J gene lost 1 base, with 38 bases spanning the gap. The CDR3 covers 24 residues. From germline, CDR1 is MNHNS and CDR2 SASEGT.

CDR3: CASSFGGPLSYNEQFF. CDR3 DNA sequence: TGTGCCAGCAGCTTCGGGGGTCCCCTCTCCTACAATGAGCAGTTCTTC. The rearrangement joins TRBV11-2 to TRBJ2-1; tentatively, D is TRBD2 (6 bases). The CDR3 is 16 residues long. CDR1 is SGHAT, CDR2 FQNNGV, per germline. Trimming removed 3 bases at V and 0 bases at J, with 12 bases between.

This clone has just a few counts. The genes are TRBV5-1 and TRBJ2-3, with 10 bases matching TRBD2. The CDR3 has 15 amino acids. From germline, CDR1 is SGHRS and CDR2 YFSETQ. With 3 bases clipped from V and 6 bases from J, the junction kept 7 bases outside the gene matches. The CDR3 coding sequence is TGCGCCAGCAGCTCTCAGCGGGGGGGCAAGGATACGCAGTATTTT. As protein: CASSSQRGGKDTQYF.

A note on this clone: Possible read error: a much larger clone is one base away. This same CDR3 is encoded by further DNA sequences in the sample. The chain joins TRBV18 to TRBJ2-7, with D possibly being TRBD2 (7 bases). The CDR3 length is 15 residues. The germline V gene has CDR1 KGHSH and CDR2 LQKENI. The chain's CDR3 is CASSPTSGGLYEQYF. As DNA, the CDR3 is TGTGCCAGCTCACCGACCTCCGGGGGGCTTTACGAGCAGTACTTT.

V usage is TRBV3-1 (or the pseudogene TRBV3-2) and J usage is TRBJ1-2; D is unclear. Germline-derived CDR1 and CDR2 are LGHDT and YNNKEL (reference sequence). Trimming removed 4 bases from V and 5 bases from J, with 11 bases in between. The CDR3 has 13 amino acids. CDR3 DNA: TGTGCCAGCAGCCTCCTTAGCGATTATGGCTACACCTTC. Translating it yields CASSLLSDYGYTF.

This clone was recorded only once. This sequence joins TRBV4-2 and TRBJ2-7; a weak D match, TRBD2 (6 bases). The germline V gene encodes CDR1 LGHNA and CDR2 YNFKEQ. CDR3 length equals 15 residues. Trimming pared 5 bases from V and 1 base from J, leaving 15 bases between. The CDR3 bases are TGTGCCAGCAGCGGAGGGAGCACCTTTTCCTACGAGCAGTACTTC. The encoded protein is CASSGGSTFSYEQYF.

The chain has TRBV19 and TRBJ1-2; D is unresolved. The CDR3 consists of 15 residues. Trimming pared 3 bases from V and 4 bases from J, leaving 15 bases between. CDR1 is LNHDA, CDR2 SQIVND, per germline (reference sequence). CDR3 sequence reads: CASSIAGSTIYGYTF. CDR3 nucleotide sequence: TGTGCCAGTAGTATCGCGGGGAGCACAATCTATGGCTACACCTTC.

This chain uses TRBV18 with TRBJ2-2; 10 bases map to TRBD1. Germline V gene sequence: CDR1 KGHSH, CDR2 LQKENI. Trimming removed 5 bases from V and 5 bases from J; junction bases left unmatched: 2. This CDR3 is 14 amino acids long. This chain's CDR3 is CASSKGQGTGELFF. DNA for the CDR3: TGTGCCAGCTCAAAGGGACAGGGGACCGGGGAGCTGTTTTTT.

This sequence joins TRBV2 and TRBJ2-1; 8 bases are shared with TRBD1. CDR1 SNHLY and CDR2 FYNNEI come from the germline V gene. V shed 3 bases, J shed 5 bases, and the junction held 3 bases outside the gene matches. The CDR3 loop spans 14 amino acids. The CDR3 here is CASSEWTGNNEQFF. The CDR3 nucleotides read TGTGCCAGCAGTGAGTGGACAGGGAACAATGAGCAGTTCTTC.

The table lists this clone with a count of one. The identical CDR3 is also encoded by other nucleotide sequences in the sample. The genes are TRBV5-1 and TRBJ1-5, with TRBD1 matching over 8 bases. The CDR3 is 14 residues long. The V gene's germline CDR1 is SGHRS and CDR2 YFSETQ. V lost 1 base to trimming and J lost 4 bases; unmatched junction nucleotides: 1. The CDR3 nucleotides are TGCGCCAGCAGCTTGACAGGGGGAAATCAGCCCCAGCATTTT. This codes for CASSLTGGNQPQHF. The full variable domain, its missing parts supplied by reference TRBV5-1 and TRBJ1-5, is KAGVTQTPRYLIKTRGQQVTLSCSPISGHRSVSWYQQTPGQGLQFLFEYFSETQRNKGNFPGRFSGRQFSNSRSEMNVSTLELGDSALYLCASSLTGGNQPQHFGDGTRLSIL.

At least ten counts were recorded for this clone. The chain employs TRBV2 and TRBJ1-2; no clear D. The ends were cut back, 4 bases at V and 4 bases at J, with 13 bases in the middle. The CDR3 has 14 residues. Germline CDR1 SNHLY, CDR2 FYNNEI. CDR3 residues: CASSVRRAFYGYTF. CDR3 nucleotide sequence: TGTGCCAGCAGTGTAAGGAGAGCATTCTATGGCTACACCTTC.

V and J are TRBV10-3 and TRBJ2-3; weak D call: TRBD1 (5 bases). This CDR3 is 19 amino acids long. Germline CDR1 and CDR2: ENHRY and SYGVKD. Trimming removed 0 bases at V and 6 bases at J, with 25 bases between. The CDR3 here is CAISESTFSRANSVDTQYF. CDR3 DNA: TGTGCCATCAGTGAGTCGACCTTCTCCAGGGCCAATTCTGTGGATACGCAGTATTTT.

The genes are TRBV7-3 and TRBJ2-1; tentatively, D is TRBD2 (6 bases). The CDR3 is made up of 15 amino acids. Between the trimmed V and J ends, which lost 5 bases and 3 bases, there was a span of 14 bases. Per germline, CDR1 SGHTA and CDR2 FQGTGA. The CDR3 spells CASSPPRGGYNEQFF. CDR3 DNA: TGTGCCAGCAGCCCACCTAGGGGAGGCTACAATGAGCAGTTCTTC.

The gene calls are TRBV28 and TRBJ1-2; D is unclear. V was pared by 6 bases and J by 6 bases, with 11 bases between. The CDR3 has 12 amino acids. Germline CDR1 is MDHEN and CDR2 is SYDVKM. CDR3 loop: CASSPSGHGYTF. The CDR3 nucleotides read TGTGCCAGCAGCCCCAGCGGGCATGGCTACACCTTC.

The chain links TRBV30 to TRBJ1-5; possibly TRBD1 for D (5 bases). There are 14 residues in the CDR3. V was pared by 2 bases and J by 1 base, with 9 bases between. Germline lookup yields CDR1 GTSNPN and CDR2 SVGIG (reference sequence). The CDR3 bases are TGTGCCTGGAGTCACGCAGGGAGCAATCAGCCCCAGCATTTT. Protein: CAWSHAGSNQPQHF.

The gene calls are TRBV6-5 and TRBJ1-1; D unclear. Germline lookup yields CDR1 MNHEY and CDR2 SVGAGI. CDR3 length: 14 amino acids. Trimming took 2 bases from V and 2 from J, leaving 9 bases between them. CDR3 bases: TGTGCCAGCAGTTACAAGCTTATTAACACTGAAGCTTTCTTT. Its protein is CASSYKLINTEAFF.

The rearrangement joins TRBV19 to TRBJ2-1; 16 bases agree with TRBD2. CDR1 and CDR2 (germline): LNHDA, SQIVND (reference sequence). V lost 5 bases to trimming and J lost 2 bases; unmatched junction nucleotides: 0. This CDR3 comprises 16 residues. The DNA of the CDR3 is TGTGCCAGTAGTGGGACTAGCGGGGGGGCCTACAATGAGCAGTTCTTC. Translation: CASSGTSGGAYNEQFF.

This clone appeared once. The genes are TRBV5-1 and TRBJ2-3; 9 bases are shared with TRBD2. Germline-derived CDR1 and CDR2 are SGHRS and YFSETQ. Trimming cost V 0 bases and J 6 bases; bases outside gene matches: 2. This CDR3 is built from 14 residues. CDR3 coding DNA: TGCGCCAGCAGCTTGGGGCTAGCGGGGGATACGCAGTATTTT. Encoded protein: CASSLGLAGDTQYF.

J is TRBJ2-2 and V is TRBV24-1; 9 bases are shared with TRBD1. From germline, CDR1 is KGHDR and CDR2 SFDVKD. This CDR3 spans 13 amino acids. V lost 9 bases, J lost 6 bases, and 4 bases stayed unmatched. The CDR3 loop reads CATRDRASGELFF. The CDR3 bases are TGTGCCACCCGGGACAGGGCCTCCGGGGAGCTGTTTTTT.

This chain uses TRBV6-2 or TRBV6-3 with TRBJ1-2, with D tentatively TRBD1 (5 bases). The CDR3 covers 15 residues. Trimming took off 5 bases at V and 2 bases at J, with 15 bases between the two ends. Germline CDR1 reads MNHEY; CDR2 reads SVGEGT. The CDR3, as DNA: TGTGCCAGCAGTCAACCTCAGGGCGGAAACTATGGCTACACCTTC. It specifies CASSQPQGGNYGYTF.

The gene calls are TRBV3-1 (or the pseudogene TRBV3-2) and TRBJ1-1; 7 positions match TRBD1. Trimming at V came to 2 bases and at J to 4 bases, leaving 1 base not matched to a gene. CDR1 is LGHDT and CDR2 is YNNKEL in the germline V gene (reference sequence). The CDR3 runs to 13 residues. Here the CDR3 DNA reads TGTGCCAGCAGCCAATGGACAGGCACTGAAGCTTTCTTT. Protein sequence: CASSQWTGTEAFF.

The CDR3 DNA reads as TGTGCCAGCAAGGGGACATTCACTCAGCCCCAGCATTTT. It encodes CASKGTFTQPQHF. The rearrangement links TRBV2 to TRBJ1-5; TRBD1 might be the D (6 bases). V was trimmed by 7 bases and J by 6 bases, leaving 13 bases between them. This CDR3 spans 13 amino acids. CDR1 is SNHLY, CDR2 FYNNEI, per germline.

This sequence joins TRBV3-1 (or the pseudogene TRBV3-2) and TRBJ2-3; 9 nucleotides line up with TRBD2. This CDR3 has 17 residues. V shed 1 base and J 4 bases; nucleotides not matched to a gene: 9. From germline, CDR1 is LGHDT and CDR2 YNNKEL (reference sequence). Written as DNA, the CDR3 is TGTGCCAGCAGCCAAGGGCCCGCGGGGGGGCTTGCAGATACGCAGTATTTT. Translated: CASSQGPAGGLADTQYF.